This TCR beta chain comes out of a study of metastatic and nonmetastatic thyroid tumors. Study summary: From malignant and benign thyroid patients, repertoires in blood and in tumor or nodule tissue were compared.

In the authors' workflow: A classifier of distant metastasis in papillary thyroid cancer was built from CDR3 differences (across clinicopathological groups). TCRdb ran MiXCR on the PCR reads. The V and J calls here are based on TCRdb, not the publication. The repertoire holds roughly 32,000 clones, with around 7% as singletons. Trimming removed 5 bases from V and 4 bases from J; junction bases left unmatched: 3. Germline V gene data show CDR1 as SGHAT and CDR2 as FQDESV (reference sequence). The CDR3 has 16 residues. Thyroid surgery had not been preceded by any treatment in any patient. This clone showed up many times.

This TCR was recovered from a female donor with papillary thyroid cancer or a benign thyroid nodule (not recorded which). Some clones in this sample may be carry-over from other donors' samples. The sequencing sample was made of blood. The chain couples TRBV11-1 to TRBJ2-2; 14 bases align to TRBD2. DNA of the CDR3: TGTGCCAGCAGCAGCGGGACTAGCGGGAGCACCGGGGAGCTGTTTTTT. Translated, it gives CASSSGTSGSTGELFF.